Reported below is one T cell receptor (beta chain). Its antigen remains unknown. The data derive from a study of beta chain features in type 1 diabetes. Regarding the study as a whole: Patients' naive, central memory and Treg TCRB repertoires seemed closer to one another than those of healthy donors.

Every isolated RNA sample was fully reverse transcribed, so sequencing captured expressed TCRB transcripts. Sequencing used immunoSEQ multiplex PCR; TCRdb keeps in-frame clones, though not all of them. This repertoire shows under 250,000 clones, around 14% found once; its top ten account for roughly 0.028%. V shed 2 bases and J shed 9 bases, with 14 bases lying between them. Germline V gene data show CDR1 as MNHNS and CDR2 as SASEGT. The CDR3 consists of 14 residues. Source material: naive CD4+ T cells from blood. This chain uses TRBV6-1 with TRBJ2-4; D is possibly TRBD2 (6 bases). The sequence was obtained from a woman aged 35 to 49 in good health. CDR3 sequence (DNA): TGTGCCAGCAGTGAACGTGGAGGGTCTAGCATTCAGTACTTC. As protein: CASSERGGSSIQYF.